This T cell receptor (beta chain) was captured by sequencing in a study of regulatory T cells in long-lasting Graves disease. At the level of the study: Freshly diagnosed Graves' patients had used antithyroid drugs for under 3 months.

Comments on this clonotype: Its antigen remains unknown.

Construction of TCR beta libraries relied on iRepertoire HTBI primers and on Arm-PCR targeting CDR3 regions. TCRdb analysed the multiplex PCR reads with MiXCR anew, one entry per CDR3 protein. The table has fewer than 350,000 distinct CDR3 sequences, approximately 20% seen once. This CDR3 is built from 18 residues. Germline lookup yields CDR1 ENHRY and CDR2 SYGVKD. V lost 2 bases, J lost 5 bases, and 16 bases stayed unmatched. Time point in this sample: newly diagnosed GD, antithyroid drugs for less than 3 months. Isolated PBMC RNA provided the starting material for the TCR library. Study outcomes and limitations: The researchers studied only peripheral blood, not thyroid tissue. Persistent Graves' cases showed lower TCR diversity than newly diagnosed cases.

The receptor's source is a female donor with Graves disease. The input for sequencing was peripheral blood mononuclear cells (PBMCs), taken at new diagnosis, from a patient treated with antithyroid drugs. The chain is built from TRBV10-3 and TRBJ2-5; TRBD2 matches 8 bases. In DNA form, the CDR3 reads TGTGCCATCAGTGAGCCGGGGGGGTTAGCCGCTCGAGGGGAGACCCAGTACTTC. Its translation is CAISEPGGLAARGETQYF.